This entry lists 23 T cell receptor beta chains sequenced from one sample in a study of identical twins (TCRdb year 2016). Library construction relied on 5' RACE. The sequencing machine was an Illumina HiSeq 2000. Using fastp at Q25 and MiXCR, TCRdb reprocessed the public reads and kept productive beta chains. Rows are combined by CDR3 protein, so each entry shows the most common genes and DNA. The sample profile shows approximately 700,000 distinct CDR3 sequences; 5.5% to 7.5% of them were found once. The ten biggest clones cover 1.5% to 2% of the sample. Material for sequencing was naive T cells sorted from blood. This specimen's cell subset or site label, interpreted: cells isolated with a human naive T-cell isolation kit. The receptors come from a man in his late teens or twenties in good health.

The genes are TRBV20-1 and TRBJ2-7; D is unresolved. Per germline, CDR1 DFQATT and CDR2 SNEGSKA (reference sequence). The V end lost 4 bases, the J end lost 2 bases, and 9 bases lay between the germline ends. The CDR3 contains 12 residues. CDR3 loop: CSAKRAPYEQYF. DNA of the CDR3: TGCAGTGCTAAAAGGGCCCCCTACGAGCAGTACTTC.

This clonotype has a handful of counts. The rearrangement joins TRBV12-3 or TRBV12-4 to TRBJ1-5, with D possibly TRBD1 on 5 matching bases. This CDR3 spans 14 amino acids. The germline V and J ends were trimmed by 5 bases and 4 bases, with 12 bases remaining between them. The CDR3 here is CASSPGTENQPQHF. CDR3 in DNA: TGTGCCAGCAGTCCCGGGACGGAAAATCAGCCCCAGCATTTT.

There are many counts of this clonotype. This chain links TRBV20-1 with TRBJ2-1; D is ambiguous. Germline V CDR1 and CDR2: DFQATT, SNEGSKA (reference sequence). The CDR3 runs 14 residues. V was cut by 1 base and J by 1 base, with 8 bases left in between. The CDR3 loop reads CSARAVVSYNEQFF. The CDR3 coding sequence is TGCAGTGCTAGAGCGGTCGTTTCCTACAATGAGCAGTTCTTC.

This clonotype has ten or more counts. This rearrangement joins TRBV6-6 to TRBJ2-7; D is unresolved. The germline gives CDR1 MNHNY, CDR2 SVGAGI (reference sequence). The CDR3 has 13 residues. Trimming left V 3 bases short and J 6 bases short, with 12 bases between. DNA of the CDR3: TGTGCCAGCAGTTATGGCGGTCTGGCCGAGCAGTACTTC. Translation gives CASSYGGLAEQYF.

This clonotype turned up a few times. V usage is TRBV4-3 and J usage is TRBJ2-5, with 10 bases lining up with TRBD2. The length of the CDR3 is 18 residues. Germline V lookup: CDR1 LGHNA, CDR2 YSLEER. V trimming: 0 bases; J trimming: 2 bases; junction bases outside the gene matches: 9. CDR3 in DNA: TGCGCCAGCAGCCAAGAAGGTCGGACTAGCGGACCACAAGAGACCCAGTACTTC. Amino acid sequence: CASSQEGRTSGPQETQYF.

This chain links TRBV12-3 or TRBV12-4 with TRBJ2-6, with D perhaps matching TRBD1 or TRBD2 (5 bases each). This CDR3 comprises 16 residues. Trimming removed 3 bases from V and 2 bases from J, with 11 bases in between. In nucleotides, the CDR3 is TGTGCCAGCAGTTTTCTTGGGGGACCTGGGGCCAACGTCCTGACTTTC. As protein: CASSFLGGPGANVLTF.

The chain links TRBV5-1 to TRBJ2-2; D might be TRBD2 (5 bases). V shed 3 bases and J shed 1 base, with 10 bases lying between them. The CDR3 totals 15 residues. Germline CDR1 and CDR2: SGHRS and YFSETQ. The DNA of the CDR3 is TGCGCCAGCAGCTCGGCTAGCAGGAACACCGGGGAGCTGTTTTTT. This gives the protein CASSSASRNTGELFF.

The J gene is TRBJ2-7, the V gene TRBV5-6; TRBD1 is a possible D gene (6 bases). Trimming took off 0 bases at V and 9 bases at J, with 13 bases between the two ends. The CDR3 has 13 amino acids. Germline-derived CDR1 and CDR2 are SGHDT and YYEEEE. DNA of the CDR3: TGTGCCAGCAGCTTGGGGTCACAGGGTGTGCAGTACTTC. Encoded protein: CASSLGSQGVQYF.

In its sample, this clonotype was seen many times. The chain recombines TRBV7-8 with TRBJ2-1, with TRBD1 as a possible D gene (5 bases). V lost 5 bases to trimming and J lost 8 bases, with 13 bases between them. Germline values: CDR1 SGHVS, CDR2 FQNEAQ. The CDR3 consists of 13 residues. The CDR3 sequence: CASSPAPRDEQFF. The CDR3 DNA follows: TGTGCCAGCAGCCCCGCACCCAGGGATGAGCAGTTCTTC.

V is TRBV2 and J is TRBJ2-1; TRBD2 is a possible D gene (6 bases). CDR3 length: 14 residues. Trimming pared 3 bases from V and 2 bases from J, leaving 8 bases between. The germline gives CDR1 SNHLY, CDR2 FYNNEI. The CDR3 is CASSDTGAYNEQFF. DNA of the CDR3: TGTGCCAGCAGTGACACGGGGGCCTACAATGAGCAGTTCTTC. Full variable domain (outside the CDR3, taken from reference TRBV2 and TRBJ2-1): EPEVTQTPSHQVTQMGQEVILRCVPISNHLYFYWYRQILGQKVEFLVSFYNNEISEKSEIFDDQFSVERPDGSNFTLKIRSTKLEDSAMYFCASSDTGAYNEQFFGPGTRLTVL.

The chain employs TRBV6-5 and TRBJ1-2, with a tentative D call TRBD1 (5 bases). V was cut by 1 base and J by 5 bases, with 8 bases left in between. CDR1 MNHEY and CDR2 SVGAGI come from the germline V gene. This CDR3 has 13 amino acids. The CDR3: CASSYLGAYGYTF. DNA for the CDR3: TGTGCCAGCAGTTACTTAGGGGCGTATGGCTACACCTTC.

The chain uses TRBV20-1 and TRBJ1-6; tentatively, D is TRBD1 (5 bases). CDR3 length: 15 residues. Germline CDR1 reads DFQATT; CDR2 reads SNEGSKA (reference sequence). The V end was cut by 1 base, the J end by 8 bases, with 15 bases between. The CDR3 here is CSARGRGALHSPLHF. The CDR3 DNA is TGCAGTGCTAGAGGGAGGGGAGCACTCCATTCACCCCTCCACTTT.

V and J are TRBV24-1 and TRBJ2-1; D not certain. The CDR3 contains 16 residues. V lost 2 bases, J lost 5 bases, and 15 bases lay in between. Looked up from germline, CDR1 is KGHDR and CDR2 is SFDVKD. For the CDR3, the DNA is TGTGCCACCAGTGATTCCTGGGTCGTGGGGAACAATGAGCAGTTCTTC. Its translation: CATSDSWVVGNNEQFF.

In this sample, this clonotype turned up many times. The gene calls are TRBV20-1 and TRBJ2-3; 12 positions agree with TRBD2. J gave up 0 bases and V 0 bases, and 13 bases lay outside the gene matches. Germline CDR1 and CDR2: DFQATT and SNEGSKA (reference sequence). The CDR3 is 20 amino acids. The CDR3 reads CSARDFSGLAGRLSTDTQYF. In DNA, the CDR3 is TGCAGTGCTAGAGATTTTAGCGGACTAGCGGGGAGGCTTAGCACAGATACGCAGTATTTT.

The V and J genes are TRBV11-1 and TRBJ2-1; D might be TRBD1 or TRBD2, each matching 5 bases. The CDR3 has 14 residues. Trimming stripped 5 bases from V and 7 bases from J, with 15 bases between. Germline-derived CDR1 and CDR2 are SGHAT and FQDESV (reference sequence). This CDR3 reads CASSQGPSGNEQFF. The CDR3 nucleotides read TGTGCCAGCAGCCAGGGACCTTCAGGAAATGAGCAGTTCTTC.

A few counts support this clonotype. V usage is TRBV29-1 and J usage is TRBJ2-7; TRBD2 agrees at 7 bases. The CDR3 is 13 amino acids. Germline CDR1 SQVTM, CDR2 ANQGSEA. The V gene end was trimmed by 5 bases and the J gene end by 2 bases; junction bases not matched to a gene: 6. CDR3: CSVMRAGAYEQYF. In DNA, the CDR3 is TGCAGCGTTATGCGGGCGGGAGCCTACGAGCAGTACTTC.

V usage is TRBV6-1 and J usage is TRBJ1-2; 12 bases are a match to TRBD1. V shed 6 bases and J 2 bases; nucleotides not matched to a gene: 10. There are 17 residues in the CDR3. CDR1 and CDR2 from the germline V gene are MNHNS and SASEGT. The CDR3 spells CASRSPPGQGANYGYTF. The CDR3 DNA sequence: TGTGCCAGCAGATCGCCGCCGGGACAGGGGGCGAACTATGGCTACACCTTC.

This clonotype was counted many times. The chain has TRBV5-1 and TRBJ2-4; perhaps TRBD1 as D (6 bases). The length of the CDR3 is 12 residues. The V gene lost 0 bases and the J gene lost 15 bases, with 13 bases spanning the gap. Germline CDR1 and CDR2: SGHRS and YFSETQ. The CDR3 DNA reads as TGCGCCAGCAGCTTGGAACAGGGAGTAACGTACTTC. Translated, it gives CASSLEQGVTYF.

This sequence joins TRBV7-6 and TRBJ2-3; 10 nucleotides line up with TRBD2. Per the germline V gene, CDR1 is SGHVS and CDR2 is FNYEAQ. The junction had 11 bases not matched to a gene; V was cut back by 5 bases and J by 3 bases. This CDR3 region has 17 residues. The CDR3 protein is CASSQFASGRGTDTQYF. For the CDR3, the DNA is TGTGCCAGCAGCCAATTTGCTAGCGGGAGAGGTACAGATACGCAGTATTTT. Based on the CDR3 plus reference TRBV7-6 and TRBJ2-3, the full variable domain is GAGVSQSPRYKVTKRGQDVALRCDPISGHVSLYWYRQALGQGPEFLTYFNYEAQQDKSGLPNDRFSAERPEGSISTLTIQRTEQRDSAMYRCASSQFASGRGTDTQYFGPGTRLTVL.

The chain has TRBV6-5 and TRBJ2-1, with 8 bases matching TRBD2. The V and J ends lost 0 bases and 1 base, in that order; junction bases with no gene match: 8. From germline, CDR1 is MNHEY and CDR2 SVGAGI. This CDR3 has 18 amino acids. The CDR3 DNA reads as TGTGCCAGCAGTTACTCGACATATCCGGGAGGGTCCTACAATGAGCAGTTCTTC. This encodes CASSYSTYPGGSYNEQFF.

The rearrangement joins TRBV4-1 to TRBJ2-6; D remains ambiguous. Germline lookup yields CDR1 MGHRA and CDR2 YSYEKL. This CDR3 has 13 residues. V was clipped by 9 bases and J by 2 bases, with 8 bases between them. CDR3 sequence reads: CASSVTGANVLTF. The CDR3 DNA is TGCGCCAGTTCGGTGACTGGGGCCAACGTCCTGACTTTC.

This clonotype has only a few counts. The gene calls are TRBV6-5 and TRBJ2-3; D not certain. The CDR3 is made up of 14 amino acids. V lost 6 bases to trimming and J lost 1 base, with 11 bases between them. Germline lookup yields CDR1 MNHEY and CDR2 SVGAGI. CDR3 sequence: CASRFSRGTDTQYF. CDR3 coding DNA: TGTGCCAGCAGATTCTCGCGAGGCACAGATACGCAGTATTTT.

This clonotype was picked up many times. The genes are TRBV7-6 and TRBJ2-5, with D perhaps TRBD1 (8 bases). This CDR3 is built from 17 residues. Germline V gene sequence: CDR1 SGHVS, CDR2 FNYEAQ. Trimming pared 2 bases from V and 2 bases from J, leaving 18 bases between. DNA of the CDR3: TGTGCCAGCAGCTTATACCGTGTACAGGGGGGGCAAGAGACCCAGTACTTC. Encoded protein: CASSLYRVQGGQETQYF.